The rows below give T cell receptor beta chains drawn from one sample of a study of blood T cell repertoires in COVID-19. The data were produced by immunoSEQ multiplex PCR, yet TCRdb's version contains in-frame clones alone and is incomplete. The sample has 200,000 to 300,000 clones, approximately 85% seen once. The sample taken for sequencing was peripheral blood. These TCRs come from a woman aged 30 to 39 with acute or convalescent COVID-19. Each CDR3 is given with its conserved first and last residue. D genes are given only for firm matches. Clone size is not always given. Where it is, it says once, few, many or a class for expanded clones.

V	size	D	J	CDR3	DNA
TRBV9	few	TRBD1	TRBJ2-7	CASSVGTGASYEQYF	TGTGCCAGCAGCGTAGGGACAGGGGCAAGCTACGAGCAGTACTTC
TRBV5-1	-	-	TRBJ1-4	CASSSARGGNEKLFF	TGCGCCAGCAGCTCCGCGAGAGGGGGTAATGAAAAACTGTTTTTT
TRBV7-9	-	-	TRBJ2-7	CASSLSSYEQYF	TGTGCCAGCAGCTTGTCTAGCTACGAGCAGTACTTC
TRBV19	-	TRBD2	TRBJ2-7	CASSTEAAGGAYEQYF	TGTGCCAGTAGTACTGAGGCAGCGGGGGGCGCCTACGAGCAGTACTTC
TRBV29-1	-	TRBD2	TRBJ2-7	CSAHSGDTYEQYF	TGCAGCGCACATAGCGGGGACACCTACGAGCAGTACTTC
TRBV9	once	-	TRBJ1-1	CASSLDSLNTEAFF	TGTGCCAGCAGTTTAGACAGCCTGAACACTGAAGCTTTCTTT
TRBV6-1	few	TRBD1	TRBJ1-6	CASSEAGQGSSPLHF	TGTGCCAGCAGTGAAGCGGGACAGGGAAGTTCACCCCTCCACTTT
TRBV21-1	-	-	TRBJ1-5	CASSKAIRCWDSSNQPQHF	TGTGCCAGCAGCAAAGCTATACGTTGCTGGGACAGTAGCAATCAGCCCCAGCATTTT
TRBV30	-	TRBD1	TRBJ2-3	CAWSTGAPTDTQYF	TGTGCCTGGAGTACAGGGGCCCCCACAGATACGCAGTATTTT
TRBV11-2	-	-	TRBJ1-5	CASSFTDGNQPQHF	TGTGCCAGCAGCTTCACTGATGGCAATCAGCCCCAGCATTTT
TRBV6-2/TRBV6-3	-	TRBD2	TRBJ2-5	CASTPDASGRTETQYF	TGTGCCAGCACCCCCGACGCTAGCGGGAGAACAGAGACCCAGTACTTC
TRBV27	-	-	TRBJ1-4	CASRNGGRPREKLFF	TGTGCCAGCCGTAACGGCGGGAGACCTAGGGAAAAACTGTTTTTT
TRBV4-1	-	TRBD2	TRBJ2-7	CASSRTGTSSYEQYF	TGCGCCAGCAGCCGAACCGGGACTAGCTCCTACGAGCAGTACTTC
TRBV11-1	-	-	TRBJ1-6	CASSLNGITSPLHF	TGTGCCAGCAGCTTAAACGGGATAACTTCACCCCTCCACTTT
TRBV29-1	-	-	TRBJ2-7	CSVEFRTVQYF	TGCAGCGTTGAATTTAGGACTGTGCAGTACTTC
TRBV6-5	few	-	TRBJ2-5	CASSYDRRRETQYF	TGTGCCAGCAGTTACGACAGGCGTCGGGAGACCCAGTACTTC
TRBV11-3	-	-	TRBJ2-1	CASSVYRADEQFF	TGTGCCAGCAGCGTTTACAGGGCGGATGAGCAGTTCTTC
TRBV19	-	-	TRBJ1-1	CASSVQGWAEAFF	TGTGCCAGTAGTGTCCAGGGGTGGGCTGAAGCTTTCTTT
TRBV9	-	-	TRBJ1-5	CASSVGGGQPQHF	TGTGCCAGCAGCGTAGGGGGGGGTCAGCCCCAGCATTTT
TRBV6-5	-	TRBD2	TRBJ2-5	CASSYLAGQETQYF	TGTGCCAGCAGTTATCTAGCGGGGCAAGAGACCCAGTACTTC
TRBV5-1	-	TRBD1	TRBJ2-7	CASSLGGQGFYEQYF	TGCGCCAGCAGCTTGGGTGGACAGGGGTTTTACGAGCAGTACTTC
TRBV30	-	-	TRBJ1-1	CAWERAGNTEAFF	TGTGCCTGGGAGCGGGCGGGGAACACTGAAGCTTTCTTT
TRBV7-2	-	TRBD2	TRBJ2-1	CASSLEAGTSGRFANEQFF	TGTGCCAGCAGCTTAGAGGCCGGGACTAGCGGGAGGTTTGCCAATGAGCAGTTCTTC
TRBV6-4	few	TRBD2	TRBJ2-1	CASSDLASGVNEQFF	TGTGCCAGCAGTGACTTGGCTAGCGGGGTCAATGAGCAGTTCTTC
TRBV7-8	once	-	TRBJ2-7	CASSLGVVRYEQYF	TGTGCCAGCAGCTTAGGAGTGGTTCGTTACGAGCAGTACTTC
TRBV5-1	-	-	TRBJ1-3	CASSPGPGNTIYF	TGCGCCAGCAGTCCTGGGCCTGGAAACACCATATATTTT
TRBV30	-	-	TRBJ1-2	CAWSVGGLEGYTF	TGTGCCTGGAGTGTAGGGGGATTGGAGGGCTACACCTTC
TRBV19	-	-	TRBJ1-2	CASTTGPANYGYTF	TGTGCCAGTACGACAGGACCAGCTAACTATGGCTACACCTTC
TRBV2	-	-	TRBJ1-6	CASSDPWGGVNSPLHF	TGTGCCAGCAGCGACCCTTGGGGGGGAGTGAATTCACCCCTCCACTTT
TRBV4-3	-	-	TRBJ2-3	CASSQEVRDTDTQYF	TGCGCCAGCAGCCAAGAGGTCCGGGACACAGATACGCAGTATTTT
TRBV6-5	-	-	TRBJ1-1	CASSTTVDTEAFF	TGTGCCAGCAGTACCACGGTGGACACTGAAGCTTTCTTT
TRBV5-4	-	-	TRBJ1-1	CASSLARARGGTEAFF	TGTGCCAGCAGCTTGGCAAGGGCGAGAGGAGGCACTGAAGCTTTCTTT
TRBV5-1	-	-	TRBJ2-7	CASSSTYEQYF	TGCGCCAGCAGCTCCACATACGAGCAGTACTTC
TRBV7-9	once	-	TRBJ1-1	CASSRVLDTEAFF	TGTGCCAGCAGCAGGGTTTTAGACACTGAAGCTTTCTTT
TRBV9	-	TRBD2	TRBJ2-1	CASSVLPGASGSLHNEQFF	TGTGCCAGCAGCGTACTGCCCGGGGCTAGCGGGAGTCTCCACAATGAGCAGTTCTTC
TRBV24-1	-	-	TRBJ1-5	CATIWTEANQPQHF	TGTGCCACCATCTGGACAGAGGCCAATCAGCCCCAGCATTTT
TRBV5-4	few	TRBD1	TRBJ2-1	CASSPGTGGLDEQFF	TGTGCCAGCAGCCCCGGGACAGGGGGCCTCGATGAGCAGTTCTTC
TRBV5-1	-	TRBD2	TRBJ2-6	CASSQLAGASSGANVLTF	TGCGCCAGCAGCCAATTAGCGGGAGCGAGCTCTGGGGCCAACGTCCTGACTTTC